This paragraph reports one T cell receptor (beta chain). Trimming took off 4 bases at V and 8 bases at J, with 20 bases between the two ends. The CDR3 spans 15 residues. From germline, CDR1 is SEHNR and CDR2 FQNEAQ (reference sequence). Alopecia areata patients had lesional scalp punch biopsies and peripheral blood taken from them. This record belongs to a study of CD8+ T cells in alopecia areata. TCR sequencing used cDNA made by reverse transcription of extracted RNA. Using immunoSEQ multiplex PCR, the repertoire was profiled, and TCRdb retains in-frame clones only, with some absent. The sample yields about 15,000 clones, less than 70% seen once.

The receptor was derived from a human donor with alopecia areata. Sequencing used skin. V and J are TRBV7-9 and TRBJ1-1; TRBD1 is a possible D gene (6 bases). The CDR3 sequence: CASSSRSRGRGEAFF. Here the CDR3 DNA reads TGTGCCAGCAGCTCGAGGAGCAGGGGCCGAGGAGAAGCTTTCTTT.